This TCR beta chain appears in the sequencing data of a study of blood T cell repertoires in COVID-19. Data came from immunoSEQ multiplex PCR; TCRdb stores just in-frame clones and leaves some out. The sample records some 150,000 clones, under 90% being singletons. Trimming cost V 6 bases and J 7 bases; bases outside gene matches: 15. This CDR3 is 15 amino acids long. Per the germline V gene, CDR1 is MNHEY and CDR2 is SVGEGT. Sequenced material: peripheral blood. This chain links TRBV6-2 or TRBV6-3 with TRBJ2-7; 7 bases agree with TRBD2. The receptor's source is a man between 60 and 75 years old with acute or convalescent COVID-19. In DNA form, the CDR3 reads TGTGCCAGCAGCCCCCCCGAGCGGGGTCTCGATGAGCAGTACTTC. Protein: CASSPPERGLDEQYF.